The subject of this entry is one TCR beta chain. What it binds is not known. The data were obtained in a study of tumor-infiltrating lymphocytes in localized non-small cell lung cancer. Whole-study context: Some samples were collected after neoadjuvant chemotherapy; smokers, never-smokers and several histologies were included.

Sequencing used immunoSEQ multiplex PCR; TCRdb keeps in-frame clones, though not all of them. Found here are some 7,800 clones, roughly three quarters of them singletons; the top ten hold 5.2%. The study's findings and limits: TCR sequencing covered a subset of patients with enough tissue. Compared with uninvolved lung, tumors showed higher T cell infiltration by TCRbeta sequencing. No T-cell fraction difference was seen between IM1 and IM2 tumors.

The source of this sequence is a human donor with non-small cell lung cancer. Sequenced: uninvolved lung tissue not adjacent to the tumor.

Here the CDR3 DNA reads TGTGCCAGCAGTGACAGGGGGCTCGGCTATGGCTACACCTTC. It yields the protein CASSDRGLGYGYTF. This sequence joins TRBV2 and TRBJ1-2; 8 nucleotides agree with TRBD1. Germline V CDR1 and CDR2: SNHLY, FYNNEI. V dropped 3 bases and J dropped 4; count of bases not matched to a gene: 4. This CDR3 comprises 14 residues.